Only one count was recorded for the clone carrying this T cell receptor beta chain. Its antigen is currently unknown. The sample is drawn from a study of shared clonotypes between healthy human individuals. Genomic DNA per cell subset filled all wells of several immunoSEQ plates. Assay: immunoSEQ multiplex PCR; the TCRdb copy retains only in-frame clones and omits some. Of hundreds of thousands of clones in the sample, approximately 73% were seen once. The germline V gene encodes CDR1 SGHRS and CDR2 YFSETQ. Trimming took 5 bases from V and 0 from J, leaving 8 bases between them. CDR3 length: 14 residues. Points from the study as a whole: For naive CD4 cells, roughly 5.5% of clonotypes were shared across a few donors. Unshared clonotypes carried lower generation probabilities than those common to all four donors.

The donors, healthy adults who were HIV-negative, had experienced no recent acute infections or vaccinations. The sample consisted of memory CD4+ T cells sorted from blood. Indicated subset: CD45RA-negative fraction. The sequence was obtained from a woman younger than 45 in good health. The chain joins TRBV5-1 to TRBJ2-2; D gene ambiguous. CDR3 in amino acids: CASREVPNTGELFF. The CDR3 DNA sequence: TGCGCCAGCAGAGAAGTCCCGAACACCGGGGAGCTGTTTTTT. The full variable domain, its missing parts supplied by reference TRBV5-1 and TRBJ2-2, is KAGVTQTPRYLIKTRGQQVTLSCSPISGHRSVSWYQQTPGQGLQFLFEYFSETQRNKGNFPGRFSGRQFSNSRSEMNVSTLELGDSALYLCASREVPNTGELFFGEGSRLTVL.